The text below deals with one TCR beta chain. Its specificity is not known. This entry comes from a study of shared clonotypes between healthy human individuals. Regarding the study as a whole: The study's rarefaction showed incomplete sorted-subset sequencing despite large depth. Among non-shared clonotypes, generation probabilities were lower than among those shared by all four donors.

This table comes from immunoSEQ multiplex PCR, and its TCRdb copy is limited to in-frame clones, with some not included. The data show roughly 1.4 million clones, approximately 98.5% seen once. This clonotype was sampled from a man aged 25 to 40 in good health. Sample: naive CD4+ T cells sorted from blood. Subset reported: CD45RA+ positively selected.

CDR3 bases: TGTGCCAGCAGCTTGGCCACACGGCAGAAGACCGGGGAGCTGTTTTTT. It codes for CASSLATRQKTGELFF. This chain joins TRBV5-4 and TRBJ2-2, with D uncertain. The V end lost 0 bases, the J end lost 5 bases, and 14 bases lay between the germline ends. Germline V CDR1 and CDR2: SGHNT, YYREEE (reference sequence). The length of the CDR3 is 16 residues. The complete variable domain, with remaining parts taken from reference TRBV5-4 and TRBJ2-2, reads ETGVTQSPTHLIKTRGQQVTLRCSSQSGHNTVSWYQQALGQGPQFIFQYYREEENGRGNFPPRFSGLQFPNYSSELNVNALELDDSALYLCASSLATRQKTGELFFGEGSRLTVL.